This TCR beta chain stems from a study of blood T cell repertoires in COVID-19. Study details: PBMCs, B-cell-depleted T cells, or T cells were the source of the cDNA or gDNA that made up the material.

Some clones are missing from TCRdb's copy, which holds only in-frame ones; the method was immunoSEQ multiplex PCR. The repertoire holds some 300,000 clones, with over 85% as singletons. The receptor's source is a woman aged 50 to 60 who had been exposed to COVID-19. Sequencing was performed on PBMCs or T cells enriched from blood (not recorded which).

The CDR3 DNA reads TGTGCCATCAGTGAGTCTCTGGAGGGCTACACCTTC. This codes for CAISESLEGYTF. The chain joins TRBV10-3 to TRBJ1-2; D is unclear. The CDR3 length is 12 residues. V was trimmed by 0 bases and J by 8 bases, leaving 7 bases between them. Germline V lookup: CDR1 ENHRY, CDR2 SYGVKD.